The TCR beta chain described here comes from a study of T cells in Graves' hyperthyroidism and ophthalmopathy (dated by TCRdb to between 2018 and 2021). In the study overall: Peripheral blood samples were taken at initial diagnosis, before any treatment was given. To identify TCR V-J signatures that set the groups apart, the researchers used a discovery cohort of more than 95 patients, made up of 40 to 45 with Graves' ophthalmopathy and around 58 with stable Graves' hyperthyroidism. Whether ophthalmopathy could be predicted prospectively was tested in an independent validation cohort made up of under 20 hyperthyroidism patients plus 17 patients who later progressed to ophthalmopathy. The roughly 90 discovery patients were divided at random into training and test sets in a 7:3 ratio. Thyroid tissue and blood T-cell repertoires from six Graves' hyperthyroidism patients were also compared in the study. Following sampling, methimazole starting at 30 mg daily was given to hyperthyroidism patients, and high-dose intravenous methylprednisolone was given to ophthalmopathy patients. The paper reports TCR Vbeta CDR3 sequencing of 130 to 150 peripheral blood samples: under 45 ophthalmopathy, approximately 74 hyperthyroidism and around 17 progressor patients. General study outcomes and caveats: A 13 V-J signature model separated ophthalmopathy from stable hyperthyroidism, with roughly 88% sensitivity and roughly 82% specificity in cross-validation and 80%/75% in testing. Sample size was not statistically predetermined, and blinding of investigators to group allocation was not performed. In validation, the model predicted progression to ophthalmopathy a median of roughly six months before onset, with about 70% sensitivity and just under 75% specificity. Blood samples also contained most of the expanded thyroid clonotypes (frequency above 0.001), which suggests that blood repertoires may reflect thyroid immune responses.

This clonotype has a count of ten or more. The antigen this receptor binds is unknown. No per-base quality is available; no much larger clone lies one base away. The TCR beta CDR3 regions were amplified from RNA transcripts. The TCR CDR3 was subjected to a first round of RT-PCR using the HTBI primer set and the Qiagen OneStep RT-PCR kit. Libraries were constructed in a second round of multiplex PCR, after which size selection and purification were performed. Sequencing of the libraries was done on an Illumina HiSeq2000 using paired-end 100 bp reads. In the paper's pipeline: SOAPnuke was used to process the raw data, throwing out any read that contained adapters or uncalled bases, had a mean Phred below 15, or lacked an exact constant-primer or identifier match. High-quality paired reads were merged with COPE v1.2.5, and unique nucleotide sequences were defined as clonotypes. MiTCR v1.1 was used to align clonotypes to the IMGT TRBV, TRBD and TRBJ reference segments. Only V-J combinations with frequency above 0.0001, covering 98% to 99.2% of repertoires, were analysed. A TCS score was defined as the ratio of F50 (clonal expansion) to E x V (chaos), with BLOSUM62-based TCRdist applied between CDR3 peptides within each V-J. Welch's t-statistics and random forest reduced around 510 V-J features to 10 to 15, which were used in a naive Bayes classifier (R e1071). Clones were called with MiXCR by TCRdb after fastp trimmed the public reads at Q25, and only in-frame beta chains were retained. Each entry merges the rows of one CDR3 protein and shows their most common DNA and genes. Clone size and V and J calls follow TCRdb, not the original study. The table for this sample lists about 420,000 distinct CDR3 sequences; 15% to 18% of them were counted only once. Roughly 8% of the sample is taken by the ten largest.

A patient counted as having stable Graves' hyperthyroidism if no progression to ophthalmopathy occurred over 18 months of follow-up. Hyperthyroidism patients were newly diagnosed, had a disease duration of under 2 months, and were aged 18 to 65 years. Patients with uncontrolled infections, other autoimmune diseases, pregnancy or lactation were excluded. Diagnoses were based on clinical symptoms, serum thyroxine and TRAb, thyroid ultrasound and orbital computed tomography. PBMCs were isolated from about 9 ml of fresh peripheral blood by Ficoll-Paque density gradient centrifugation. Total RNA was extracted using Trizol reagent, and RNA quality was assessed on an Agilent 2100 Bioanalyzer. Trimmed from V: 3 bases; trimmed from J: 9 bases; junction bases lacking a gene match: 4. CDR1 and CDR2, per the germline V gene (reference sequence), are SEHNR and FQNEAQ. The CDR3, from cysteine to phenylalanine, totals 12 residues. Kept here is only the CDR3 DNA, which spans 36 bases and is read in frame from base 1.

The source material was blood. The rearranged segments are TRBV7-9 and TRBJ2-5; the central 7 bases match TRBD1. The receptor's source is a woman under 30 with Graves' hyperthyroidism. The CDR3 amino acid sequence is: CASSLTGTAQYF. The nucleotide sequence reads as follows: TGTGCCAGCAGCTTGACAGGGACCGCCCAGTACTTC.